The 8 T cell receptor beta chains below were found in one sample sequenced in a study of blood T cells in healthy people across ages. Through a sample-barcoded 5' primer and a J-beta primer mix, a second PCR was run for 7 to 11 cycles. TCRdb passed the 5' RACE reads through MiXCR, listing each CDR3 protein once. The sample shows 800,000 to 900,000 distinct CDR3 sequences, 60% to 80% of them seen only once. Sequencing input: blood. All receptors derive from a man aged 30-40 years in good health.

The rearrangement uses TRBV7-8 and TRBJ2-3; a possible D gene is TRBD2 (6 bases). This CDR3 has 16 residues. The V end was cut by 0 bases, the J end by 2 bases, with 12 bases between. Looked up from germline, CDR1 is SGHVS and CDR2 is FQNEAQ. CDR3 amino acids: CASSLAGGFSTDTQYF. The DNA of the CDR3 is TGTGCCAGCAGCTTAGCGGGGGGTTTTTCCACAGATACGCAGTATTTT.

V and J are TRBV5-1 and TRBJ2-7; D gene uncertain. Between the trimmed V and J ends, which lost 1 base and 0 bases, there was a span of 11 bases. Per germline, CDR1 SGHRS and CDR2 YFSETQ. This CDR3 has 15 residues. In DNA, the CDR3 is TGCGCCAGCAGCTTGATGGGGTCATCCTCCTACGAGCAGTACTTC. Encoded protein: CASSLMGSSSYEQYF.

The CDR3 sequence is CASSRTIRTGTTEAFF. As DNA, the CDR3 is TGCGCCAGCAGCCGAACTATTAGGACAGGGACCACTGAAGCTTTCTTT. The V and J genes are TRBV4-1 and TRBJ1-1; TRBD1 agrees at 8 bases. Germline loops: CDR1 MGHRA, CDR2 YSYEKL. V shed 4 bases, J shed 4 bases, and the junction held 11 bases outside the gene matches. This CDR3 spans 16 amino acids.

The rearrangement links TRBV2 to TRBJ2-3, with 9 bases that match TRBD2. The CDR3 loop spans 14 amino acids. Losses at the gene ends were 1 base for V and 9 bases for J; bases not matched to a gene: 5. Germline CDR1 is SNHLY and CDR2 is FYNNEI. DNA of the CDR3: TGTGCCAGCAGTGAAGTCTGGACTAGCGAGACGCAGTATTTT. Protein: CASSEVWTSETQYF.

Notes on this clonotype: The junction shows a germline mismatch at one end, possibly a read error. This chain links TRBV7-3 with TRBJ1-1; tentative D call: TRBD1 (5 bases). The germline gives CDR1 SGHTA, CDR2 FQGTGA. The CDR3 is 14 residues long. CDR3 nucleotides: TGCGCCAGCAGCTCAAGACAGCCGAACACTGAAGCTTTCTTT. Encoded protein: CASSSRQPNTEAFF.

The chain is built from TRBV3-1 and TRBJ1-2; no reliable D call. The CDR3 length is 13 residues. The germline gives CDR1 LGHDT, CDR2 YNNKEL (reference sequence). Trimming took 0 bases from V and 6 from J, leaving 8 bases between them. The CDR3 protein is CASSQDGEDGYTF. The CDR3 DNA reads as TGTGCCAGCAGCCAAGACGGCGAAGATGGCTACACCTTC. Based on the CDR3 plus reference TRBV3-1 and TRBJ1-2, the full variable domain is DTAVSQTPKYLVTQMGNDKSIKCEQNLGHDTMYWYKQDSKKFLKIMFSYNNKELIINETVPNRFSPKSPDKAHLNLHINSLELGDSAVYFCASSQDGEDGYTFGSGTRLTVV.

For this clonotype: The junction does not match germline at one end; this may be a read error. The CDR3 sequence is CGVGRERGRYGYTF. DNA of the CDR3: TGCGGCGTTGGCAGGGAGAGGGGGAGATATGGCTACACCTTC. The chain joins TRBV29-1 to TRBJ1-2, with D possibly matching TRBD1 (6 bases). The CDR3 is 14 residues long. Germline V lookup: CDR1 SQVTM, CDR2 ANQGSEA.

In its sample, this clonotype was seen a few times. J is TRBJ1-5 and V is TRBV7-2; D uncertain. V dropped 0 bases and J dropped 2 bases, with 14 bases sitting between them. Looked up from germline, CDR1 is SGHTA and CDR2 is FQGNSA. This CDR3 contains 17 residues. DNA for the CDR3: TGTGCCAGCAGCTTAGCAGCCAGTGAGATGGGCAATCAGCCCCAGCATTTT. Translation: CASSLAASEMGNQPQHF.